This TCR beta chain was captured in a study of T cell responses to AZD1222 COVID-19 vaccine (dated by TCRdb to about 2021). About the investigation overall: AZD1222 recipients given second doses at about 4 weeks or at about 12 weeks were pooled, since spike-specific TCR depth and breadth were not found to differ between the two schedules. A total of just over 230 trial participants underwent TCR sequencing, of whom about 200 had received two doses of AZD1222 and approximately 26 had received two doses of the MenACWY control vaccine. Trial participants were enrolled into age subgroups of 18-55, 56-69 and 70-plus years, which contained roughly 150, 30 and 60 TCR-sequenced participants, respectively. General conclusions and limits of the study: Only five to seven AZD1222 recipients were SARS-CoV-2 seropositive at baseline, limiting conclusions about previously exposed vaccinees. The whole spike protein was spanned by vaccine-associated CD4 TCRs, and dominant responses were seen in regions 160-218 and 743-854. Participants were mostly white British and included more females than males, and it was suggested by the authors that clonal diversity may have been underestimated. The 56-69-year group was small, and its depth increase did not reach significance, likely because of low power. Because no day 14 peak-response samples were available, repertoires were characterized only after the peak T cell response. Nearly half of unique spike-specific TCRs reportedly recognized epitopes outside regions mutated in the B.1.351 and B.1.1.7 variants. After two AZD1222 doses, both the breadth and the depth of spike-specific TCRs were significantly higher than at day 0 and than in MenACWY recipients.

In light of the paper, this sample's time point label describes: baseline before first vaccination. Vaccinee samples came from UK trials COV001 and COV002, including a single-blind randomized controlled phase 2/3 trial of AZD1222 (ChAdOx1 nCoV-19) in healthy adults. Trial participant PBMC samples were collected at day 0 and day 28 after the second dose for TCRbeta chain sequencing. With regard to this clone: Its antigen has not been determined. No much larger clone is present one base from it, and per-base qualities are unavailable.

The CDR3 regions of human TCRbeta chains were analyzed by immunosequencing. For the original study's pipeline: TCRs in the repertoires were matched against a reference library of SARS-CoV-2-specific TCRs that had been generated with the MIRA antigen-specificity platform. Breadth was defined as the fraction of unique TCRs that were SARS-CoV-2-associated. Depth was defined as the fraction of total T cells that were SARS-CoV-2-associated. Using the MIRA data, each spike-specific TCR was mapped to the spike region that the TCR reacts to and placed in a CD4 or CD8 class. Log10-transformed breadth and depth values were compared by one-way ANOVA with Sidak's multiple comparisons tests. TCRdb's version of the immuneACCESS table is confined to in-frame rearrangements and falls short of the full clone set. An unresolved V gene accounts for under half of the shortfall where checked; the remainder is of unknown origin. The V and J calls and the clone size are those of that table, but D and trimming were determined from the DNA. Present in this sample are about 130,000 clones, 91% of which were seen just once. Of the sample, roughly 3% is held by the ten largest clones.

The sequenced sample was peripheral blood, obtained on day 0 of AZD1222 vaccination. The origin of this receptor is an adult in good health.

The sequenced DNA is TGCGCCAGCAGCTTGTGGTCAGGACTAGCGGGGTCGAACACCGGGGAGCTGTTTTTT. Its protein is CASSLWSGLAGSNTGELFF. The chain was built from TRBV5-1 and TRBJ2-2; the central 12 bases match TRBD2. As encoded in the germline V gene, CDR1 is SGHRS while CDR2 is YFSETQ. V and J are trimmed by 1 base and 0 bases, and the gene matches miss 7 bases of the junction. The CDR3 measures 19 amino acids from cysteine to phenylalanine. The read is trimmed to its CDR3 DNA, 57 bases read in frame from base 1.